The rows below give T cell receptor beta chains drawn from one sample of a study of CD8+CD57+ T cells in acquired aplastic anemia. TCRdb redid the calling of the reads with MiXCR, one entry per CDR3 protein. The sample shows 270,000 or so distinct CDR3 sequences, roughly 80% of them seen only once. Material for sequencing was sorted CD4+, CD8+, or CD8+CD57+ T cells (not recorded which) from PBMCs. These receptors all come from a human donor with aplastic anemia. Both conserved end residues are part of each CDR3. D genes are given only for firm matches.

TRBJ2-3	TRBV7-8	.	CASGVGGTETPYF
TRBJ2-5	TRBV5-6	TRBD1	CASSLGTDQETQYF
TRBJ2-1	TRBV5-6	.	CASSLARENEQFF
TRBJ2-7	TRBV10-3	TRBD1	CASSRQGVDYEQYF
TRBJ2-3	TRBV7-2	TRBD2	CASGLRATDTGYF
TRBJ2-7	TRBV7-9	.	CASSLLKSLLYEQYF
TRBJ1-1	TRBV7-8	.	CASSLAVAPDTQYFF
TRBJ2-2	TRBV5-6	.	CASSLGYSGELFF
TRBJ2-1	TRBV9	.	CASTQHAGPNNEQFF
TRBJ2-3	TRBV9	.	CASSEASVADSLYF
TRBJ2-3	TRBV7-9	.	CASSLAERLSSYNF
TRBJ2-1	TRBV5-5	TRBD2	CASSVGSDGGSDEQLF
TRBJ1-5	TRBV7-6	.	CASSSDGGLPPLHPQHF
TRBJ2-2	TRBV7-4	.	CASSVVELTTGELFF
TRBJ2-2	TRBV7-9	.	CASSQVSDDAGELFF
TRBJ2-5	TRBV7-6	.	CATSRGHGPKTPHF
TRBJ2-3	TRBV7-9	.	CASSFRRGGGRDEQYF
TRBJ2-3	TRBV7-9	TRBD1	CASSFERTGGQYF
TRBJ2-1	TRBV7-6	TRBD2	CASSFQRGGGSVEQFF
TRBJ2-1	TRBV19	TRBD2	CASSIGGGPYEQFF
.	TRBV7-6	.	CASSVATASDQPQHF
TRBJ1-4	TRBV5-5	TRBD1	CASSFRDRENEKLFF
TRBJ2-5	TRBV7-9	.	CATSLGSKQETQYF